This T cell receptor (beta chain) was documented in a study of blood T cells in healthy people across ages. Study-wide findings and caveats: Naive CD4+ cells and diversity were both higher in long-lived donors than in aged donors.

Germline lookup yields CDR1 LGHNA and CDR2 YNFKEQ. The CDR3 spans 13 residues. A remark on this clonotype: The antigen remains unidentified.

Combining a sample-barcoded 5' primer with a J-beta primer mix, a second PCR ran for roughly 7 to 11 cycles. TCRdb re-called the 5' RACE reads through MiXCR, storing one row per CDR3 protein. The sample holds some 760,000 distinct CDR3 sequences, 25% seen once. The same data also contributed to another study, on T cells of mothers and their children. That publication notes: The people who donated were a few healthy Caucasian mothers and their six children.

This clonotype was sampled from a boy between 10 and 17 years old in good health. This sequence joins TRBV4-2 and TRBJ2-5; tentative D call: TRBD2 (6 bases). The tail of the sequence fits TRBJ2-1 better, so the J call may be wrong. The source material was blood. CDR3: CASSRTSSNEQFF. CDR3 DNA: TGTGCCAGCAGCCGCACTAGCTCGAATGAGCAGTTCTTC.